Sequencing of this TCR beta chain was carried out in a study of patients and donors after allogeneic stem cell transplantation. From the RT-PCR reads, TCRdb called clonotypes with MiXCR, one entry per CDR3 protein. The table includes a few hundred thousand distinct CDR3 sequences, around 40% detected once. CDR1 and CDR2 (germline): SGHTA, FQGNSA. This CDR3 region has 17 residues. J gave up 6 bases and V 2 bases, and 14 bases lay outside the gene matches. Sequencing used blood, either unsorted or a sorted T cell fraction (not recorded which). The sequence derives from a human donor who was either an allogeneic HSCT recipient or a stem cell or donor lymphocyte infusion donor (not recorded which). It is not recorded whose cells these are; they may come from a transplant donor. The chain joins TRBV7-2 to TRBJ1-2; the match to TRBD1 covers 8 bases. Here the CDR3 DNA reads TGTGCCAGCAGCTTACGAATGCAGGGGGCTTGGATGGATGGCTACACCTTC. It codes for CASSLRMQGAWMDGYTF.